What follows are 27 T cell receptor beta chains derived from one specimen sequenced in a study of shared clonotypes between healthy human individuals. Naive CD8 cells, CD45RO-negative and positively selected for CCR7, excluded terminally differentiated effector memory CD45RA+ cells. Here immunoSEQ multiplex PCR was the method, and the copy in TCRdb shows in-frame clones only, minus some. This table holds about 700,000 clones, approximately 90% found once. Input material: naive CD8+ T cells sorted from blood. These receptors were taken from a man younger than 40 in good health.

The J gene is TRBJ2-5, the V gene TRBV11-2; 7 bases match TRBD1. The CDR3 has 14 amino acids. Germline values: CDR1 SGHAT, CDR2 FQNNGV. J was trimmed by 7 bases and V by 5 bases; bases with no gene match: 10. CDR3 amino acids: CASSPRDRVMTQYF. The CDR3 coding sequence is TGTGCCAGCAGCCCCCGGGACAGAGTAATGACCCAGTACTTC.

The CDR3 here is CASSIVHSSYEQYF. CDR3 nucleotides: TGTGCCAGTAGTATAGTACACAGCTCCTACGAGCAGTACTTC. The genes are TRBV19 and TRBJ2-7, with D unclear. The germline V and J ends were trimmed by 1 base and 0 bases, with 7 bases remaining between them. The CDR3 length is 14 residues. CDR1 and CDR2 from the germline V gene are LNHDA and SQIVND (reference sequence).

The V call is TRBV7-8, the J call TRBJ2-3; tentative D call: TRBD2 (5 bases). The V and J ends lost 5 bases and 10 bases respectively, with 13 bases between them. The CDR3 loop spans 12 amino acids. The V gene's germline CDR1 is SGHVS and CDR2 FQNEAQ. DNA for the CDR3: TGTGCCAGCAGCCCCGGAGGAGCGGCGCAGTATTTT. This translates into CASSPGGAAQYF.

The CDR3 reads CASSLGQGTRVYEQYF. CDR3 DNA sequence: TGTGCCAGCAGTTTAGGGCAAGGGACTAGAGTCTACGAGCAGTACTTC. The chain combines TRBV28 with TRBJ2-7, with 8 bases lining up with TRBD2. From germline, CDR1 is MDHEN and CDR2 SYDVKM. The V segment lost 2 bases and the J segment 3 bases; nucleotides outside the gene matches: 9. This CDR3 comprises 16 residues.

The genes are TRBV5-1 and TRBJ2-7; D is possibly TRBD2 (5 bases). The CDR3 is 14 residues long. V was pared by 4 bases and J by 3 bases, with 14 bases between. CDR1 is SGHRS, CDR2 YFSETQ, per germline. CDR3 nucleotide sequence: TGCGCCAGCAGCATCGCCGGGAACTACTACGAGCAGTACTTC. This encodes CASSIAGNYYEQYF.

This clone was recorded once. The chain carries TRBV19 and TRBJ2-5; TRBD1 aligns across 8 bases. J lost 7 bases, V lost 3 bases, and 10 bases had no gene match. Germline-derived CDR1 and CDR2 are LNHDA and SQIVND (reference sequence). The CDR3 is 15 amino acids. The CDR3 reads CASSISQGAWGTQYF. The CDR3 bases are TGTGCCAGTAGTATCTCTCAGGGGGCCTGGGGGACCCAGTACTTC.

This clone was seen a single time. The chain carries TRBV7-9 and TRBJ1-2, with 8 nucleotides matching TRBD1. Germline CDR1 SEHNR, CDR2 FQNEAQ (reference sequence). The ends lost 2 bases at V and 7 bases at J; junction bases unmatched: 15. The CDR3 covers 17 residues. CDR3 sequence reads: CASSLTVRGQGAIGYTF. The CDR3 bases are TGTGCCAGCAGCTTAACCGTCCGGGGGCAGGGGGCGATTGGCTACACCTTC.

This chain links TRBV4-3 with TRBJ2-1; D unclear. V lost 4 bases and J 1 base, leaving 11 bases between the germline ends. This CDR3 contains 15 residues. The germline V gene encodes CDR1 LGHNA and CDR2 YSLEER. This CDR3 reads CASSPSRVSYNEQFF. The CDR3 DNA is TGCGCCAGCAGCCCATCTCGTGTGTCCTACAATGAGCAGTTCTTC.

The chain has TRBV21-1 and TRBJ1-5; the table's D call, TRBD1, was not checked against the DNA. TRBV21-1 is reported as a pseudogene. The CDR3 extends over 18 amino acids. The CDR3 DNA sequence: TGTGCCAGCAGCAAAGCGGCTCGATCGGACAGGGTTAATCAGCCCCAGCATTTT. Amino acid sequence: CASSKAARSDRVNQPQHF.

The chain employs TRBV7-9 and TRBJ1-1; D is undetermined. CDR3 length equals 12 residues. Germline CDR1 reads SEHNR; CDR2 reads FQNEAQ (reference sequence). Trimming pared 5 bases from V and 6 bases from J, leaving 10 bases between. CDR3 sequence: CASSPIRPEAFF. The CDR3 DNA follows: TGTGCCAGCAGCCCCATCAGGCCTGAAGCTTTCTTT.

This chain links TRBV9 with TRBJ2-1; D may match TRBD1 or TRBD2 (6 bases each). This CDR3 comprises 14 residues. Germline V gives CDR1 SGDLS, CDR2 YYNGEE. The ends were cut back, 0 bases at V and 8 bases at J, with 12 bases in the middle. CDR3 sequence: CASSVVLGGDEQFF. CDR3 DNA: TGTGCCAGCAGCGTAGTTCTGGGGGGCGATGAGCAGTTCTTC.

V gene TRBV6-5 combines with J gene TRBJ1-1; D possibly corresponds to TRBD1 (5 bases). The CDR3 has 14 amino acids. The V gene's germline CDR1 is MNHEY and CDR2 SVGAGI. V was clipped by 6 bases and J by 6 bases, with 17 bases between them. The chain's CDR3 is CASRARGGISEAFF. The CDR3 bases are TGTGCCAGCAGGGCCCGGGGGGGAATCTCTGAAGCTTTCTTT.

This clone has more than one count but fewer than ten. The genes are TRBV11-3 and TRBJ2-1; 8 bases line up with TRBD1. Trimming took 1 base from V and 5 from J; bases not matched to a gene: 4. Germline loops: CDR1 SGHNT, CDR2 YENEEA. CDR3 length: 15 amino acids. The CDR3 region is CASSLGQGADNEQFF. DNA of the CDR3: TGTGCCAGCAGCTTAGGGCAGGGGGCAGACAATGAGCAGTTCTTC.

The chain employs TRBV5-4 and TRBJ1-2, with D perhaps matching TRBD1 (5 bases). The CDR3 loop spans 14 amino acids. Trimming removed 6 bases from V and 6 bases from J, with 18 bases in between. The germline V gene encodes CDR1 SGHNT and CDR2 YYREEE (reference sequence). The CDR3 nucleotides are TGTGCCAGCAACTTCGACGGGGGTGGAGATGGCTACACCTTC. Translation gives CASNFDGGGDGYTF.

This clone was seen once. CDR3 protein: CAISIEADSYEQYF. CDR3 DNA sequence: TGTGCCATCAGTATAGAAGCGGACAGCTACGAGCAGTACTTC. This chain links TRBV10-3 with TRBJ2-7, with a possible D match to TRBD1 (6 bases). The length of the CDR3 is 14 residues. With 5 bases removed from V and 3 bases from J, the gap between germline ends came to 14 bases. The germline V gene encodes CDR1 ENHRY and CDR2 SYGVKD.

The DNA for the CDR3 is TGTGCCAGCAGTGTTGAGTCTAGCGGGAGGGATTTCAATGAGCAGTTCTTC. This translates into CASSVESSGRDFNEQFF. This chain connects TRBV2 to TRBJ2-1, with TRBD2 matching over 12 bases. Germline loops: CDR1 SNHLY, CDR2 FYNNEI. The CDR3 consists of 17 residues. After removal of 4 bases from V and 6 bases from J, the junction contained 10 bases not matched to a gene.

The DNA of the CDR3 is TGTGCCAGCAGCCCGACGATTACACAGTCTTTTAATGAAAAACTGTTTTTT. Amino acids: CASSPTITQSFNEKLFF. The J gene is TRBJ1-4, the V gene TRBV7-8; D call uncertain. The CDR3 loop spans 17 amino acids. V lost 5 bases and J lost 4, with 20 bases in between. The germline CDR1 and CDR2 sequences are SGHVS and FQNEAQ.

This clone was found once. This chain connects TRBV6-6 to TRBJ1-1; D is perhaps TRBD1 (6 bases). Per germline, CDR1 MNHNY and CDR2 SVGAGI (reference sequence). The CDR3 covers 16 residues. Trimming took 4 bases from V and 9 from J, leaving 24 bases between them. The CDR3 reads CASSLAPRQVRSKAFF. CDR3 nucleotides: TGTGCCAGCAGTTTAGCCCCTCGACAGGTACGGAGTAAAGCTTTCTTT.

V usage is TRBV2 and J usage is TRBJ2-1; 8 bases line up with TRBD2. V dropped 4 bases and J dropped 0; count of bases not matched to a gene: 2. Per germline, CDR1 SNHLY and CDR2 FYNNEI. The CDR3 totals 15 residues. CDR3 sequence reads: CASSVSGGSYNEQFF. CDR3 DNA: TGTGCCAGCAGTGTAAGCGGGGGCTCCTACAATGAGCAGTTCTTC.

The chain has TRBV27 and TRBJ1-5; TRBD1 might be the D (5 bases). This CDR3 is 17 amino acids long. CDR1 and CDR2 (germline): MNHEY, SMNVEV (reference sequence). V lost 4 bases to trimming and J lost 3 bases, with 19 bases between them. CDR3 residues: CASSSGLGVATNQPQHF. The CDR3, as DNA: TGTGCCAGCAGTTCAGGGCTAGGGGTAGCTACCAATCAGCCCCAGCATTTT.

CDR3 sequence: CASSLDLSGSYEQYF. The CDR3 nucleotides are TGTGCCAGCAGCTTGGATCTTAGCGGGAGTTACGAGCAGTACTTC. The gene calls are TRBV5-6 and TRBJ2-7; 9 positions match TRBD2. The ends lost 0 bases at V and 4 bases at J; junction bases unmatched: 5. Germline V lookup: CDR1 SGHDT, CDR2 YYEEEE. This CDR3 spans 15 amino acids.

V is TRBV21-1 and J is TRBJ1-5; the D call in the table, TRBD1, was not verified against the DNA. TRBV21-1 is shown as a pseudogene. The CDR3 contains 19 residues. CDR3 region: CASSKDSPPGHNSNQPQHF. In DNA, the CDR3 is TGTGCCAGCAGCAAAGATTCCCCCCCAGGGCACAATAGCAATCAGCCCCAGCATTTT.

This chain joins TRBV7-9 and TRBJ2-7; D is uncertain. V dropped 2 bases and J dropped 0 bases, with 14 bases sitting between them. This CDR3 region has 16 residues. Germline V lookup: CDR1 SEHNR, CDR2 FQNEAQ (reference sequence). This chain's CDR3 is CASSLSSTASSYEQYF. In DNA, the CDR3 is TGTGCCAGCAGCTTATCTTCCACAGCCAGCTCCTACGAGCAGTACTTC.

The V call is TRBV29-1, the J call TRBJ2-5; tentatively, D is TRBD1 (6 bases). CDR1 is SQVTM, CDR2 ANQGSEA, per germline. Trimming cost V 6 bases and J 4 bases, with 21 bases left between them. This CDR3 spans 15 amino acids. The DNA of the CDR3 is TGCAGCGTGGAAAAGACAGGAGAGGTTAGAGAGACCCAGTACTTC. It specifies CSVEKTGEVRETQYF.

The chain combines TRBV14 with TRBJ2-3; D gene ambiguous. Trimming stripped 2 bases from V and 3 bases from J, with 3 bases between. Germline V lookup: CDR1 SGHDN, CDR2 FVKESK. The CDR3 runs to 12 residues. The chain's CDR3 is CASSQRTDTQYF. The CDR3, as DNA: TGTGCCAGCAGCCAACGAACAGATACGCAGTATTTT.

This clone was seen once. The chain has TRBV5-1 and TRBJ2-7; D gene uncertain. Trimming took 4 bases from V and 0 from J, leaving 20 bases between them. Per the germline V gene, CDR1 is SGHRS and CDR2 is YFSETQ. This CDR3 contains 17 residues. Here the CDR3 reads CASSQYPSSSSSYEQYF. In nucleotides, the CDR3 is TGCGCCAGCAGCCAATACCCGTCAAGCTCGAGCTCCTACGAGCAGTACTTC.

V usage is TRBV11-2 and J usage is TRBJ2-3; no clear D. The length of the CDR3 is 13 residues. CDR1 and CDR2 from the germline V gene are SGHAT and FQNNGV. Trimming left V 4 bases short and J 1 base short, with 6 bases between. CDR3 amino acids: CASSSRGTDTQYF. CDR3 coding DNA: TGTGCCAGCAGCTCCCGGGGCACAGATACGCAGTATTTT. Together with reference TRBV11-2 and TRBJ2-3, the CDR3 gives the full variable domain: EAGVAQSPRYKIIEKRQSVAFWCNPISGHATLYWYQQILGQGPKLLIQFQNNGVVDDSQLPKDRFSAERLKGVDSTLKIQPAKLEDSAVYLCASSSRGTDTQYFGPGTRLTVL.